The 24 T cell receptor beta chains reported below all come from one sample, sequenced in a study of radiotherapy plus CTLA-4 blockade in lung cancer. TCRdb's copy holds only in-frame clones and misses some; the assay was immunoSEQ multiplex PCR. This table holds about 98,000 clones, 75% to 85% found once. The sample in question was peripheral blood, obtained from a patient treated with radiotherapy plus ipilimumab. Receptors originate from a human donor with non-small cell lung cancer who had a partial response to radiotherapy plus ipilimumab.

This chain connects TRBV6-6 to TRBJ2-5, with D possibly matching TRBD1 (6 bases). The CDR3 runs 14 residues. The germline V and J ends were trimmed by 2 bases and 3 bases, with 10 bases remaining between them. Germline V gene data show CDR1 as MNHNY and CDR2 as SVGAGI (reference sequence). CDR3 in DNA: TGTGCCAGCAGTTACCGGGACACAAAAGAGACCCAGTACTTC. Its translation is CASSYRDTKETQYF.

This sequence joins TRBV30 and TRBJ2-5; possible D gene TRBD2, 6 bases. V lost 0 bases and J 4 bases, leaving 12 bases between the germline ends. CDR1 is GTSNPN and CDR2 is SVGIG in the germline V gene (reference sequence). The CDR3 length is 14 residues. The CDR3 is CAWSVGGAGETQYF. The DNA for the CDR3 is TGTGCCTGGAGTGTCGGCGGGGCCGGAGAGACCCAGTACTTC.

This clone was counted once. The J gene is TRBJ1-2, the V gene TRBV7-3; TRBD1 is a possible D gene (5 bases). The germline CDR1 and CDR2 sequences are SGHTA and FQGTGA. This CDR3 has 14 amino acids. Trimming removed 6 bases from V and 7 bases from J, with 18 bases in between. In nucleotides, the CDR3 is TGTGCCAGCAGTCGCGGTAGCAGGGACTCTGGCTACACCTTC. This encodes CASSRGSRDSGYTF.

The chain has TRBV6-6 and TRBJ2-7, with TRBD2 as a possible D gene (6 bases). Germline V gene sequence: CDR1 MNHNY, CDR2 SVGAGI (reference sequence). Deletions cut 4 bases from V and 5 bases from J, with 18 bases between. The CDR3 length is 15 residues. The CDR3 region has the DNA TGTGCCAGCAGTTCCCTCCCCGGGAGCGTCAACGAGCAGTACTTC. This codes for CASSSLPGSVNEQYF.

Points on this clone: An end of the junction does not agree with germline; a read error may underlie this. Other nucleotide sequences from this sample produce the same CDR3. The chain combines TRBV2 with TRBJ1-2; unclear D gene. The CDR3 covers 15 residues. Germline V lookup: CDR1 SNHLY, CDR2 FYNNEI. CDR3 coding DNA: TGCGCCAGCAGTGGAAAAGGGATCGGGGTGGGTGGCTACACCTTC. Residues: CASSGKGIGVGGYTF.

The chain couples TRBV28 to TRBJ1-4, with TRBD1 identical over 8 bases. CDR3 length: 16 residues. CDR1 MDHEN and CDR2 SYDVKM come from the germline V gene. The J segment lost 6 bases and the V segment lost 3 bases, leaving 9 bases of the junction unmatched. CDR3 nucleotide sequence: TGTGCCAGCAGTTTCGTGTCGTCCAGGGGGCATGAAAAACTGTTTTTT. Protein sequence: CASSFVSSRGHEKLFF.

The CDR3 DNA sequence: TGCGCCAGCAGCCAAGATGGACAGGGGGCAGGAGAGACCCAGTACTTC. The encoded protein is CASSQDGQGAGETQYF. This chain joins TRBV4-1 and TRBJ2-5; 11 bases are shared with TRBD1. The V gene's germline CDR1 is MGHRA and CDR2 YSYEKL. V lost 0 bases and J lost 4; bases outside the gene matches: 4. This CDR3 spans 16 amino acids.

The chain carries TRBV28 and TRBJ1-2; D might be TRBD1 (5 bases). Trimming shortened V by 7 bases and J by 4 bases, and 13 bases separated the two germline ends. The germline V gene has CDR1 MDHEN and CDR2 SYDVKM. This CDR3 comprises 13 residues. The CDR3 nucleotides read TGTGCCAGCACTTTCGGGGGGACCTATGGCTACACCTTC. This encodes CASTFGGTYGYTF.

The chain carries TRBV7-2 and TRBJ2-7, with D hard to call. Trimming pared 4 bases from V and 6 bases from J, leaving 16 bases between. Germline CDR1 reads SGHTA; CDR2 reads FQGNSA. The CDR3 is 14 amino acids. DNA for the CDR3: TGTGCCAGCAGCTCACAGATGACCTACGGCGAGCAGTACTTC. Its translation is CASSSQMTYGEQYF.

The CDR3 DNA reads as TGTGCCAGCAGTGAATATAGAAGTATAGATACGCAGTATTTT. Protein product: CASSEYRSIDTQYF. V gene TRBV6-1 combines with J gene TRBJ2-3; no clear D. The germline CDR1 and CDR2 sequences are MNHNS and SASEGT. V was trimmed by 2 bases and J by 5 bases, leaving 11 bases between them. This CDR3 has 14 amino acids.

This clone was found a few times. The chain joins TRBV9 to TRBJ2-2; 8 bases map to TRBD2. CDR1 SGDLS and CDR2 YYNGEE come from the germline V gene. The length of the CDR3 is 15 residues. Trimming cost V 5 bases and J 6 bases; bases outside gene matches: 9. DNA for the CDR3: TGTGCCAGCAGTCGCACTAGCGGCGAGGCCGGGGAGCTGTTTTTT. Residues: CASSRTSGEAGELFF.

This chain uses TRBV28 with TRBJ1-5, with 7 bases that match TRBD1. With V trimmed by 6 bases and J by 7 bases, 6 bases remained unmatched. CDR3 length: 13 amino acids. The germline V gene encodes CDR1 MDHEN and CDR2 SYDVKM. The DNA of the CDR3 is TGTGCCAGCAGCTTGGGACAGACCCAGCCCCAGCATTTT. It translates to CASSLGQTQPQHF.

This clone was seen once. Here the CDR3 omits its conserved ending phenylalanine or tryptophan, so a read error is the likely source. The genes are TRBV10-3 and TRBJ1-1, with D uncertain. Looked up from germline, CDR1 is ENHRY and CDR2 is SYGVKD. There are 13 residues in the CDR3. Trimming shortened V by 3 bases and J by 7 bases, and 12 bases separated the two germline ends. CDR3 sequence: CAISDYITGEAFL. As DNA, the CDR3 is TGTGCCATCAGTGATTATATCACGGGTGAAGCTTTCCTT.

The rearrangement uses TRBV2 and TRBJ2-5; TRBD1 is a possible D gene (5 bases). From germline, CDR1 is SNHLY and CDR2 FYNNEI. CDR3 length equals 13 residues. The V end lost 6 bases, the J end lost 6 bases, and 14 bases lay between the germline ends. The CDR3 DNA reads as TGTGCCAGCAGGGCTGGCCAGGGAAAGACCCAGTACTTC. Translated, it gives CASRAGQGKTQYF.

This clone was counted only a few times. The chain combines TRBV29-1 with TRBJ1-1; 9 nucleotides align to TRBD1. Unmatched junction bases numbered 7, after V lost 5 bases and J lost 3 bases. CDR3 length: 14 residues. Germline CDR1 and CDR2: SQVTM and ANQGSEA. The DNA of the CDR3 is TGCAGCGTTCTACAGGGGGCGCTGGACACTGAAGCTTTCTTT. Translated, it gives CSVLQGALDTEAFF. The full variable domain, rest sourced from reference TRBV29-1 and TRBJ1-1, is SAVISQKPSRDICQRGTSLTIQCQVDSQVTMMFWYRQQPGQSLTLIATANQGSEATYESGFVIDKFPISRPNLTFSTLTVSNMSPEDSSIYLCSVLQGALDTEAFFGQGTRLTVV.

The rearrangement links TRBV9 to TRBJ2-7; TRBD1 matches at 9 bases. The V gene end was trimmed by 3 bases and the J gene end by 6 bases; junction bases not matched to a gene: 10. Germline V lookup: CDR1 SGDLS, CDR2 YYNGEE. CDR3 length equals 15 residues. The DNA for the CDR3 is TGTGCCAGCAGCGAGGGAAACAGGGGGCCGGGCGAGCAGTACTTC. Residues: CASSEGNRGPGEQYF.

CDR3 DNA sequence: TGTGCCAGCAGCAAGGGGGGGAGCTACGAGCAGTACTTC. This translates into CASSKGGSYEQYF. The V call is TRBV21-1, the J call TRBJ2-7; the D call TRBD2 from the table was never checked on the DNA. TRBV21-1 represents a pseudogene. The CDR3 runs to 13 residues.

This clone was seen a few times. The gene calls are TRBV21-1 and TRBJ2-1; the table's TRBD2 call for D was not verified on the DNA. TRBV21-1 corresponds to a pseudogene. The CDR3 sequence is 16 residues long. Here the CDR3 reads CASSKDGTSLANEQFF. The CDR3 coding sequence is TGTGCCAGCAGCAAAGATGGGACTAGCTTGGCCAATGAGCAGTTCTTC.

V usage is TRBV28 and J usage is TRBJ1-4, with 8 bases that match TRBD1. Germline V lookup: CDR1 MDHEN, CDR2 SYDVKM. The V and J ends lost 5 bases and 7 bases, in that order; junction bases with no gene match: 6. This CDR3 is built from 14 residues. CDR3 sequence: CASSPDRGGEKLFF. The CDR3 DNA reads TGTGCCAGCAGTCCCGACAGGGGAGGTGAAAAACTGTTTTTT.

This clone was observed a handful of times. V usage is TRBV18 and J usage is TRBJ2-3, with TRBD1 as a possible D gene (6 bases). In germline, CDR1 is KGHSH, CDR2 LQKENI. Between the trimmed V and J ends, which lost 5 bases and 5 bases, there was a span of 8 bases. The CDR3 has 12 residues. The CDR3 region has the DNA TGTGCCAGCTCATCCAGGGGAGATACGCAGTATTTT. Translating it yields CASSSRGDTQYF.

The chain links TRBV27 to TRBJ2-7; 9 nucleotides line up with TRBD1. The V and J ends lost 3 bases and 5 bases, in that order; junction bases with no gene match: 8. Germline V CDR1 and CDR2: MNHEY, SMNVEV (reference sequence). The CDR3 covers 15 residues. CDR3 nucleotides: TGTGCCAGCAGTTTGAAGGGGACAGGGCCCCACGAGCAGTACTTC. Protein sequence: CASSLKGTGPHEQYF.

The chain is built from TRBV28 and TRBJ2-7; 8 nucleotides align to TRBD1. V trimming: 4 bases; J trimming: 3 bases; junction bases outside the gene matches: 11. This CDR3 comprises 16 residues. Germline CDR1 is MDHEN and CDR2 is SYDVKM. CDR3 nucleotide sequence: TGTGCCAGCAGTTCAACCACCAGGGGGCGCGTCTACGAGCAGTACTTC. Its translation: CASSSTTRGRVYEQYF.

J is TRBJ2-7 and V is TRBV7-9; D not certain. CDR3 size: 11 residues. Germline V CDR1 and CDR2: SEHNR, FQNEAQ (reference sequence). V lost 2 bases and J 3 bases, leaving 2 bases between the germline ends. DNA for the CDR3: TGTGCCAGCAGCTTACACTACGAGCAGTACTTC. Translated, it gives CASSLHYEQYF.

This clone appeared a single time. The chain is built from TRBV5-6 and TRBJ1-2, with TRBD1 identical over 7 bases. The CDR3 has 16 residues. Looked up from germline, CDR1 is SGHDT and CDR2 is YYEEEE. With V trimmed by 9 bases and J by 0 bases, 14 bases remained unmatched. This CDR3 reads CATGKGTVKANYGYTF. DNA for the CDR3: TGTGCCACCGGGAAAGGGACAGTTAAAGCTAACTATGGCTACACCTTC.